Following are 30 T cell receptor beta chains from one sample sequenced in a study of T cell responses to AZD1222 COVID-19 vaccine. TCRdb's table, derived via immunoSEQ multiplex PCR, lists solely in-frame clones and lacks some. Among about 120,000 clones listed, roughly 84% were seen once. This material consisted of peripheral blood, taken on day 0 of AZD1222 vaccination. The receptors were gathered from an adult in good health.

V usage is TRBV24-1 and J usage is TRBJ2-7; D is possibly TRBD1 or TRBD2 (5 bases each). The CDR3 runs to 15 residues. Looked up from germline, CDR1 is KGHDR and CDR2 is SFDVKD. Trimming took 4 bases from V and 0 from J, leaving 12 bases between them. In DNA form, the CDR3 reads TGTGCCACCAGTGAAAGAACAGGACTCTCCTACGAGCAGTACTTC. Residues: CATSERTGLSYEQYF.

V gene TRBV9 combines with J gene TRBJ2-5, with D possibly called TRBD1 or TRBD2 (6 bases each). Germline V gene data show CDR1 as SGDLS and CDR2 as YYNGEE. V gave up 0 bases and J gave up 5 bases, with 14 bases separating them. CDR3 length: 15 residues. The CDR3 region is CASSVGGAVAETQYF. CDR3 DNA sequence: TGTGCCAGCAGCGTAGGGGGGGCGGTGGCGGAGACCCAGTACTTC.

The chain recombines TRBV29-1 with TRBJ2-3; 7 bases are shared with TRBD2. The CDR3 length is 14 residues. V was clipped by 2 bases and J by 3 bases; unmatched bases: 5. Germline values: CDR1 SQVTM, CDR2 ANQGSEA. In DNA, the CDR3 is TGCAGCGTTGAATTGGGGGGGATAACAGATACGCAGTATTTT. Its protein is CSVELGGITDTQYF.

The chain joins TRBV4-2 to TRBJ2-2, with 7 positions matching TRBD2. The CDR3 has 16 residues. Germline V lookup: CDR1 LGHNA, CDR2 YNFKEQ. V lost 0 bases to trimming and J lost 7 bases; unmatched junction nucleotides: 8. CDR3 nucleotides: TGTGCCAGCAGCCAAGAGCAAGCGGGAAAGGGCGGGGAGCTGTTTTTT. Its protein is CASSQEQAGKGGELFF.

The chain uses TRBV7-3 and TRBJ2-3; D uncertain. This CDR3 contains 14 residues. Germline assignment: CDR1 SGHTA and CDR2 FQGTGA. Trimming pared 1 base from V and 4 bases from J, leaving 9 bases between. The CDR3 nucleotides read TGTGCCAGCAGCTTAAATGTCCCCCCAGATACGCAGTATTTT. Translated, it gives CASSLNVPPDTQYF. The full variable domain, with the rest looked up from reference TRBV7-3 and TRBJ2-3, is GAGVSQTPSNKVTEKGKYVELRCDPISGHTALYWYRQSLGQGPEFLIYFQGTGAADDSGLPNDRFFAVRPEGSVSTLKIQRTERGDSAVYLCASSLNVPPDTQYFGPGTRLTVL.

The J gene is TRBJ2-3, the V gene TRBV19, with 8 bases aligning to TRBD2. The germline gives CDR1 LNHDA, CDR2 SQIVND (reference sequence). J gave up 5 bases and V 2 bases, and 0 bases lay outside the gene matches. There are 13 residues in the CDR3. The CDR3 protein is CASSITSGDTQYF. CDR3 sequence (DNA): TGTGCCAGTAGTATAACTAGCGGAGATACGCAGTATTTT.

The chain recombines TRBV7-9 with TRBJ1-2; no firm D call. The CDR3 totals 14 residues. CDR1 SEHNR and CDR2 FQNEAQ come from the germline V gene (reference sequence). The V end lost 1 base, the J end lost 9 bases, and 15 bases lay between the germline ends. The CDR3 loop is CASSLGEAHHRYTF. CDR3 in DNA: TGTGCCAGCAGCTTAGGGGAGGCGCATCATCGCTACACCTTC.

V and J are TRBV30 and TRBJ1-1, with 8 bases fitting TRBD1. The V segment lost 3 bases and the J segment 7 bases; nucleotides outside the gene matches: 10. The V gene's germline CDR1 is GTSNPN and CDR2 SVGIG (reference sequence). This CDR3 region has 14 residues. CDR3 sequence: CAWRRTGIVDEAFF. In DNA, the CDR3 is TGTGCCTGGAGAAGGACAGGGATCGTAGATGAAGCTTTCTTT.

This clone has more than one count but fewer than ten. The CDR3 loop reads CSVDTGDGGYTF. CDR3 bases: TGCAGCGTTGACACAGGGGATGGAGGCTACACCTTC. The chain is built from TRBV29-1 and TRBJ1-2, with TRBD1 identical over 7 bases. The CDR3 extends over 12 amino acids. Germline CDR1 is SQVTM and CDR2 is ANQGSEA. After removal of 3 bases from V and 8 bases from J, the junction contained 6 bases not matched to a gene.

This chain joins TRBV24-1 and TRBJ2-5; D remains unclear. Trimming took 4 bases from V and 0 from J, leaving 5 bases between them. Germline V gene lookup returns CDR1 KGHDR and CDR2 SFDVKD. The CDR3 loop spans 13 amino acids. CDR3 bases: TGTGCCACCAGTGAGGGGTACCAAGAGACCCAGTACTTC. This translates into CATSEGYQETQYF.

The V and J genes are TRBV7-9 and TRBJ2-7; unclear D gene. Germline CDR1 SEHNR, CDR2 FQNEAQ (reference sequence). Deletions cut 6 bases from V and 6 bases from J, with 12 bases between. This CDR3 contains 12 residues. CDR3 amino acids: CASSHTMSEQYF. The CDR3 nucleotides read TGTGCCAGCAGTCACACTATGAGCGAGCAGTACTTC. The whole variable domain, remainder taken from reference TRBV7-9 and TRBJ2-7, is DTGVSQNPRHKITKRGQNVTFRCDPISEHNRLYWYRQTLGQGPEFLTYFQNEAQLEKSRLLSDRFSAERPKGSFSTLEIQRTEQGDSAMYLCASSHTMSEQYFGPGTRLTVT.

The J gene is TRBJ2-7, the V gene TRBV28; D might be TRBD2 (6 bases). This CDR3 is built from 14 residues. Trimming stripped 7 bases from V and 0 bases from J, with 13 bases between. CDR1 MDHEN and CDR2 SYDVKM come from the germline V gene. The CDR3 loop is CASKTRGSSYEQYF. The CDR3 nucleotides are TGTGCCAGCAAAACTCGGGGGAGCTCCTACGAGCAGTACTTC.

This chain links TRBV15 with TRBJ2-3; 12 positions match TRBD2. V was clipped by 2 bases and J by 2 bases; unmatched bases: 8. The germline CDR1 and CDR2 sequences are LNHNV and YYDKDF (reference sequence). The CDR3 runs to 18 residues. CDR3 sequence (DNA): TGTGCCACCAGCAGAACAAAGACTAGCGGGAGTATCACAGATACGCAGTATTTT. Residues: CATSRTKTSGSITDTQYF.

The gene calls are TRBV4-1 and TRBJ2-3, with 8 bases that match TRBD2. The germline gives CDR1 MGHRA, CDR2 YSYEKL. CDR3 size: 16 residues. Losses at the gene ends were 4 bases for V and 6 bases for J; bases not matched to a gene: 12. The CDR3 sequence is CASSPETGGPGDTQYF. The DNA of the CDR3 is TGCGCCAGCAGCCCCGAAACGGGGGGGCCGGGGGATACGCAGTATTTT.

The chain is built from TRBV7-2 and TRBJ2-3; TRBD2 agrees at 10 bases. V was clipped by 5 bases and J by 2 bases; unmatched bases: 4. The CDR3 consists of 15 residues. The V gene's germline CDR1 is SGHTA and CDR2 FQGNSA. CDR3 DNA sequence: TGTGCCAGCAGCCTTAGCGGGGGGAACACAGATACGCAGTATTTT. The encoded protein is CASSLSGGNTDTQYF.

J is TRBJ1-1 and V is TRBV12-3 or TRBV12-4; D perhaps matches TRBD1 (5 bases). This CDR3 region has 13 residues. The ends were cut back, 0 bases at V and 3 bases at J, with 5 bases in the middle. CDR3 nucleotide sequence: TGTGCCAGCAGTTTAGCACAGGACACTGAAGCTTTCTTT. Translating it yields CASSLAQDTEAFF.

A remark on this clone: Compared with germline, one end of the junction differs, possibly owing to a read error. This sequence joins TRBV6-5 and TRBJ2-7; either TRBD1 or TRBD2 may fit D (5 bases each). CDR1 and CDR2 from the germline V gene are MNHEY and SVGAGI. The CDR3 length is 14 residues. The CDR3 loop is CASSYSGASHEQYF. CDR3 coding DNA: TGTGCCAGCAGTTACTCCGGGGCCTCCCACGAGCAGTACTTC.

CDR3 coding DNA: TGTGCCAGCAGTTTATCCGGGGGTGAGCAGTTCTTC. This gives the protein CASSLSGGEQFF. The chain links TRBV27 to TRBJ2-1, with a possible D match to TRBD2 (6 bases). V lost 0 bases and J 9 bases, leaving 6 bases between the germline ends. Germline loops: CDR1 MNHEY, CDR2 SMNVEV (reference sequence). CDR3 length: 12 residues.

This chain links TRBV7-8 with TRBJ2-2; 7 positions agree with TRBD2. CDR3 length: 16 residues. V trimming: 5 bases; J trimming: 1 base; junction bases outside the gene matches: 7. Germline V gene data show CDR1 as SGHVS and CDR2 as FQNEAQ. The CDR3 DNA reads TGTGCCAGCAGCCCCCAGGGAGGGATGAACACCGGGGAGCTGTTTTTT. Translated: CASSPQGGMNTGELFF.

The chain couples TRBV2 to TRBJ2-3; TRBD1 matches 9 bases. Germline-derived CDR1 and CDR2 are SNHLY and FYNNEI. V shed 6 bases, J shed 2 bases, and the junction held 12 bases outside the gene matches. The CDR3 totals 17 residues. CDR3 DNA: TGTGCCAGCAGCGAATTCTCAGGACAGGGGTACACAGATACGCAGTATTTT. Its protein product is CASSEFSGQGYTDTQYF.

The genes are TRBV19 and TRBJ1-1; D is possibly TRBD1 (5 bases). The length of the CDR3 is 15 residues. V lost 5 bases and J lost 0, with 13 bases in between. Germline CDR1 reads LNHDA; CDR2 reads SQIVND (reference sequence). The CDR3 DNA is TGTGCCAGTAGTGCAATGACAGTCATGAACACTGAAGCTTTCTTT. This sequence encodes CASSAMTVMNTEAFF.

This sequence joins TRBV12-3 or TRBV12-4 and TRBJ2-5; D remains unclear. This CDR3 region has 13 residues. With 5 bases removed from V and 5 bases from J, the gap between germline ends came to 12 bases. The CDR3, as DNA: TGTGCCAGCAGTCCTTCCCAAGTGGAGACCCAGTACTTC. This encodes CASSPSQVETQYF.

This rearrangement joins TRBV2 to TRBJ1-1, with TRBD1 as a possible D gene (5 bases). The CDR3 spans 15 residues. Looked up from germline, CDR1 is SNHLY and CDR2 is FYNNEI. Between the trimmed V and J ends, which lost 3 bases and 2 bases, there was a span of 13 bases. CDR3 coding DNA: TGTGCCAGCAGTGACGGGGCCAGCATCAACACTGAAGCTTTCTTT. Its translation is CASSDGASINTEAFF.

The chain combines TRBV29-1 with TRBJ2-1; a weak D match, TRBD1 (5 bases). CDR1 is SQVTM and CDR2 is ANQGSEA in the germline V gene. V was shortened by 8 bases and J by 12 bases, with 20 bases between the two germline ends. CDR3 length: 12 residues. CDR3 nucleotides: TGCAGCCCCCCAGGGCCGATTATTTTGCAGTTCTTC. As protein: CSPPGPIILQFF.

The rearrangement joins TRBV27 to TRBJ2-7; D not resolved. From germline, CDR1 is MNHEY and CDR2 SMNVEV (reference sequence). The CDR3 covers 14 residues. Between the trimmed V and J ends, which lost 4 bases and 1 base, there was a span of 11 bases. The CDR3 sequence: CASSSRLKSYEQYF. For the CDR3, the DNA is TGTGCCAGCAGTTCAAGACTTAAATCCTACGAGCAGTACTTC.

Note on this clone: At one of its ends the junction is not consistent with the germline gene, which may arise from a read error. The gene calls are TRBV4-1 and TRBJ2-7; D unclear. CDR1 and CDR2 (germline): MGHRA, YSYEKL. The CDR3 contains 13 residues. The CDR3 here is CASSHSTSDEQYF. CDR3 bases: TGCGCCAGCAGCCATTCAACCTCCGACGAGCAGTACTTC.

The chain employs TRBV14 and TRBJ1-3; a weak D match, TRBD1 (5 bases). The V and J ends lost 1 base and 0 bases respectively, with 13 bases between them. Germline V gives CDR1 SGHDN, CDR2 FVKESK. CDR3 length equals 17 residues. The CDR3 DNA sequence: TGTGCCAGCAGCCAAGGGGGACCTTATAGCTCTGGAAACACCATATATTTT. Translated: CASSQGGPYSSGNTIYF.

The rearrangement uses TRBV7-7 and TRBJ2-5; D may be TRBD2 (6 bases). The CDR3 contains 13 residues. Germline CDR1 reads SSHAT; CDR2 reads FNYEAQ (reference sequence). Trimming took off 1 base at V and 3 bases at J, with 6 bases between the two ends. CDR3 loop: CASSLGGEETQYF. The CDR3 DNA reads TGTGCCAGCAGCTTAGGGGGGGAAGAGACCCAGTACTTC.

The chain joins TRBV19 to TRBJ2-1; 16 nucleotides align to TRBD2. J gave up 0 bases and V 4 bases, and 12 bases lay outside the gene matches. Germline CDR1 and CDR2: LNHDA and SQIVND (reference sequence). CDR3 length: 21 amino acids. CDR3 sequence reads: CASSRGTSGRGRFSSYNEQFF. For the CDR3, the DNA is TGTGCCAGTAGTAGGGGGACTAGCGGGAGGGGCCGATTCAGCTCCTACAATGAGCAGTTCTTC. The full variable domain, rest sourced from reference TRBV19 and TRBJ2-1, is DGGITQSPKYLFRKEGQNVTLSCEQNLNHDAMYWYRQDPGQGLRLIYYSQIVNDFQKGDIAEGYSVSREKKESFPLTVTSAQKNPTAFYLCASSRGTSGRGRFSSYNEQFFGPGTRLTVL.

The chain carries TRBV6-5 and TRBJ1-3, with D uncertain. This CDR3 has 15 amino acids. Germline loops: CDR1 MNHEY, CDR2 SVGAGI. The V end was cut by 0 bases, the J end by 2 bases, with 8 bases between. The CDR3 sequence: CASSYSTSPGNTIYF. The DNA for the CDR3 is TGTGCCAGCAGTTACTCGACCTCGCCTGGAAACACCATATATTTT.